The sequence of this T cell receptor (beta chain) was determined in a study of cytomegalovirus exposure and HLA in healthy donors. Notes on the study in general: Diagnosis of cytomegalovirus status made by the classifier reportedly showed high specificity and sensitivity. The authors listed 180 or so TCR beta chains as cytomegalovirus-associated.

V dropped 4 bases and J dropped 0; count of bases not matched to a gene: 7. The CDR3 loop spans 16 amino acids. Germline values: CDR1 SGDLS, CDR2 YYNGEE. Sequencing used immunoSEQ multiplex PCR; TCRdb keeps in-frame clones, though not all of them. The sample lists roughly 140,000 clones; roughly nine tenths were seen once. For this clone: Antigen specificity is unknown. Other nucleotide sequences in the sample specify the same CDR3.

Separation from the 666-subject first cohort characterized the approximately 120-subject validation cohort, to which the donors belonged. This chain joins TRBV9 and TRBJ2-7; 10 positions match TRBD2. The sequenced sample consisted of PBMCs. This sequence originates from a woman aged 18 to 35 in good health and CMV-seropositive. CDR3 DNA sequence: TGTGCCAGCAGCCCCCGACTAGCGGGTTCCTCCTACGAGCAGTACTTC. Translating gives CASSPRLAGSSYEQYF.